One sample yielded the 15 T cell receptor beta chains listed below, sequenced in a study of cytomegalovirus exposure and HLA in healthy donors. Amplification used 60 Vbeta primers and 13 Jbeta primers. Generated by immunoSEQ multiplex PCR, the TCRdb table keeps only in-frame clones and is missing some. Of 150,000 to 200,000 clones listed, 75% were seen once; the top ten hold roughly 5%. Sequencing input: PBMCs. All receptors come from a male donor in good health and CMV-seronegative.

This chain connects TRBV7-6 to TRBJ2-5; TRBD2 matches at 7 bases. The CDR3 length is 16 residues. Germline V gives CDR1 SGHVS, CDR2 FNYEAQ. V was clipped by 7 bases and J by 5 bases; unmatched bases: 16. Here the CDR3 DNA reads TGTGCCAGCACCCTAAACGGGGAGGGCCTGCGGGAGACCCAGTACTTC. Protein: CASTLNGEGLRETQYF. The variable domain in full, with the rest retrieved from reference TRBV7-6 and TRBJ2-5, is GAGVSQSPRYKVTKRGQDVALRCDPISGHVSLYWYRQALGQGPEFLTYFNYEAQQDKSGLPNDRFSAERPEGSISTLTIQRTEQRDSAMYRCASTLNGEGLRETQYFGPGTRLLVL.

The chain is built from TRBV18 and TRBJ2-3; TRBD1 might be the D (5 bases). This CDR3 contains 15 residues. V lost 4 bases and J lost 1, with 12 bases in between. CDR1 KGHSH and CDR2 LQKENI come from the germline V gene. CDR3 loop: CASSLTGWCTDTQYF. CDR3 bases: TGTGCCAGCTCACTTACAGGTTGGTGCACAGATACGCAGTATTTT.

The chain is built from TRBV6-5 and TRBJ1-2; 9 bases are shared with TRBD1. CDR3 length: 14 amino acids. Trimming removed 5 bases from V and 2 bases from J; junction bases left unmatched: 3. Germline CDR1 and CDR2: MNHEY and SVGAGI. This chain's CDR3 is CASSGGTGNYGYTF. The CDR3 DNA is TGTGCCAGCAGTGGTGGGACAGGGAACTATGGCTACACCTTC.

V and J are TRBV15 and TRBJ2-1, with TRBD2 as a possible D gene (6 bases). Germline lookup yields CDR1 LNHNV and CDR2 YYDKDF (reference sequence). The CDR3 loop spans 17 amino acids. The germline V and J ends were trimmed by 5 bases and 1 base, with 18 bases remaining between them. CDR3 DNA sequence: TGTGCCACCAGCCCTCGGAAGGGACTGCCATCCTACAATGAGCAGTTCTTC. Translation: CATSPRKGLPSYNEQFF. Using reference TRBV15 and TRBJ2-1 for the parts outside the CDR3, the full variable domain is DAMVIQNPRYQVTQFGKPVTLSCSQTLNHNVMYWYQQKSSQAPKLLFHYYDKDFNNEADTPDNFQSRRPNTSFCFLDIRSPGLGDTAMYLCATSPRKGLPSYNEQFFGPGTRLTVL.

The chain joins TRBV4-3 to TRBJ1-1, with 9 bases fitting TRBD1. Germline V CDR1 and CDR2: LGHNA, YSLEER. V shed 3 bases, J shed 4 bases, and the junction held 6 bases outside the gene matches. The CDR3 loop spans 15 amino acids. Here the CDR3 DNA reads TGCGCCAGCAGCCACCGGGACAGGGTGAGCACTGAAGCTTTCTTT. This translates into CASSHRDRVSTEAFF.

The chain is built from TRBV7-2 and TRBJ1-2, with D perhaps TRBD1 (5 bases). The CDR3 extends over 13 amino acids. Germline loops: CDR1 SGHTA, CDR2 FQGNSA. The V end lost 3 bases, the J end lost 4 bases, and 9 bases lay between the germline ends. The CDR3 DNA follows: TGTGCCAGCAGCTTTTTAGACAGCTATGGCTACACCTTC. It is translated as CASSFLDSYGYTF.

This clone came up a few times. The chain links TRBV7-9 to TRBJ1-5; unclear D gene. The CDR3 loop spans 12 amino acids. Trimming removed 5 bases from V and 3 bases from J, with 5 bases in between. Germline V gives CDR1 SEHNR, CDR2 FQNEAQ (reference sequence). CDR3 protein: CASSPINQPQHF. In DNA form, the CDR3 reads TGTGCCAGCAGCCCCATCAATCAGCCCCAGCATTTT.

The chain is built from TRBV9 and TRBJ1-1; tentatively, D is TRBD1 (5 bases). Germline-derived CDR1 and CDR2 are SGDLS and YYNGEE. Trimming cost V 3 bases and J 5 bases, with 17 bases left between them. The CDR3 consists of 15 residues. The CDR3 spells CASSGGGKGKTEAFF. In DNA, the CDR3 is TGTGCCAGCAGCGGGGGGGGGAAGGGAAAGACTGAAGCTTTCTTT.

Regarding this clone: In the same sample, other DNA sequences code for this CDR3. The chain joins TRBV5-1 to TRBJ2-5; 16 nucleotides line up with TRBD2. Losses at the gene ends were 4 bases for V and 4 bases for J; bases not matched to a gene: 4. Germline CDR1 reads SGHRS; CDR2 reads YFSETQ. CDR3 length equals 16 residues. CDR3 DNA sequence: TGCGCCAGCAGCCCGGGACTAGCGGGGGGGGTAGAGACCCAGTACTTC. Its translation: CASSPGLAGGVETQYF.

This clone has only one observation. This chain links TRBV28 with TRBJ2-7; D may be TRBD2 (5 bases). The germline V gene has CDR1 MDHEN and CDR2 SYDVKM. V lost 3 bases to trimming and J lost 4 bases, with 19 bases between them. This CDR3 region has 16 residues. The CDR3 spells CASSFRGVASSYEQYF. Here the CDR3 DNA reads TGTGCCAGCAGTTTTCGGGGAGTGGCTAGCTCATACGAGCAGTACTTC.

V gene TRBV20-1 combines with J gene TRBJ2-7; unclear D gene. This CDR3 contains 11 residues. V lost 2 bases and J lost 4, with 6 bases in between. Germline CDR1 is DFQATT and CDR2 is SNEGSKA (reference sequence). CDR3 nucleotide sequence: TGCAGTGCTAGAATCATGTACGAGCAGTACTTC. Translation: CSARIMYEQYF.

The chain links TRBV11-3 to TRBJ2-5, with 15 nucleotides matching TRBD2. Losses at the gene ends were 6 bases for V and 4 bases for J; bases not matched to a gene: 3. Germline CDR1 is SGHNT and CDR2 is YENEEA. The CDR3 covers 15 residues. The CDR3 region is CASSPGLAGGETQYF. CDR3 sequence (DNA): TGTGCCAGCAGTCCGGGACTAGCGGGGGGAGAGACCCAGTACTTC.

CDR3 in DNA: TGCGCCAGCAGCCAAGACGTGGGCCGGGAGCAGTACTTC. Amino acid sequence: CASSQDVGREQYF. This chain joins TRBV4-3 and TRBJ2-7; D remains unclear. The germline V gene encodes CDR1 LGHNA and CDR2 YSLEER. Trimming took 0 bases from V and 7 from J, leaving 10 bases between them. This CDR3 region has 13 residues.

The J gene is TRBJ2-7, the V gene TRBV5-6; 12 nucleotides match TRBD2. The length of the CDR3 is 18 residues. Trimming removed 1 base from V and 7 bases from J; junction bases left unmatched: 15. Per germline, CDR1 SGHDT and CDR2 YYEEEE. CDR3 residues: CASSLPGLAGRRGGEQYF. CDR3 in DNA: TGTGCCAGCAGCTTGCCGGGACTAGCGGGTCGGAGGGGTGGGGAGCAGTACTTC.

J is TRBJ1-2 and V is TRBV7-9; a weak D match, TRBD1 (6 bases). CDR1 and CDR2 (germline): SEHNR, FQNEAQ (reference sequence). This CDR3 region has 14 residues. V was shortened by 4 bases and J by 8 bases, with 17 bases between the two germline ends. The CDR3 sequence is CASSSDRTHQGYTF. CDR3 coding DNA: TGTGCCAGCAGCTCAGACAGGACTCACCAAGGCTACACCTTC. Full variable domain (missing parts from reference TRBV7-9 and TRBJ1-2): DTGVSQNPRHKITKRGQNVTFRCDPISEHNRLYWYRQTLGQGPEFLTYFQNEAQLEKSRLLSDRFSAERPKGSFSTLEIQRTEQGDSAMYLCASSSDRTHQGYTFGSGTRLTVV.